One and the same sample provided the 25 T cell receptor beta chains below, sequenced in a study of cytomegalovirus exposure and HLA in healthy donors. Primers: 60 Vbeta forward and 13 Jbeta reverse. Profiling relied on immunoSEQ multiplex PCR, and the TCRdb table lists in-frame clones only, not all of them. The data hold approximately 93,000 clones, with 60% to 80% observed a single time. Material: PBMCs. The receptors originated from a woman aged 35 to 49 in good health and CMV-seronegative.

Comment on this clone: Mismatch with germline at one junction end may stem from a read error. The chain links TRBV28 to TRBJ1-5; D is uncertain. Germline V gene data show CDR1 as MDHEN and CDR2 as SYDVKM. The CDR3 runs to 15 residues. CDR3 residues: CAGRTASGSNQPQHF. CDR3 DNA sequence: TGTGCCGGCAGGACTGCCTCCGGCAGCAATCAGCCCCAGCATTTT.

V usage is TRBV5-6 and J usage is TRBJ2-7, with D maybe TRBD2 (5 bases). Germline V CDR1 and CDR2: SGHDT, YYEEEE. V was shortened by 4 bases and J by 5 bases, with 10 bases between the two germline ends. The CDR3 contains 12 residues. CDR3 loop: CASSRVGDEQYF. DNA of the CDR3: TGTGCCAGCAGCCGGGTCGGGGACGAGCAGTACTTC. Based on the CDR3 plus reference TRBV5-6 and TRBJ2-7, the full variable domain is DAGVTQSPTHLIKTRGQQVTLRCSPKSGHDTVSWYQQALGQGPQFIFQYYEEEERQRGNFPDRFSGHQFPNYSSELNVNALLLGDSALYLCASSRVGDEQYFGPGTRLTVT.

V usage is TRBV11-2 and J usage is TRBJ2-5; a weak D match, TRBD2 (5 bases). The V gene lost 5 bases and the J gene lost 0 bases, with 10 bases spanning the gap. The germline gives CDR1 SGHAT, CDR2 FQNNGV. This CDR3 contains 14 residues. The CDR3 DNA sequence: TGTGCCAGCAGCCCGAGCGGTAACCAAGAGACCCAGTACTTC. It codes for CASSPSGNQETQYF.

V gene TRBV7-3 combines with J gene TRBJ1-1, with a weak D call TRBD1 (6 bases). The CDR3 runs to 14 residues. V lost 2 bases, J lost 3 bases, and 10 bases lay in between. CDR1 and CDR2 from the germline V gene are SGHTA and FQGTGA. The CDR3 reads CASSLGGRDTEAFF. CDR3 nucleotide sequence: TGTGCCAGCAGCTTAGGGGGCAGGGACACTGAAGCTTTCTTT.

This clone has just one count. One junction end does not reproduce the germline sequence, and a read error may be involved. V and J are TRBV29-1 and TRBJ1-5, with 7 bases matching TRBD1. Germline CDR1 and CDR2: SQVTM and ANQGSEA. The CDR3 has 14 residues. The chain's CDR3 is CSVVEGASNQPQNF. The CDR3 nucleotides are TGCAGCGTTGTGGAGGGGGCCAGCAATCAGCCCCAGAATTTT.

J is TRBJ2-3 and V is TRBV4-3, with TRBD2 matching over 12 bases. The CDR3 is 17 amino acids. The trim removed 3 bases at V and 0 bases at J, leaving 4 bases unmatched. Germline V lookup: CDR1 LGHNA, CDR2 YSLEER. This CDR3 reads CASSQASGGASTDTQYF. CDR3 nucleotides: TGCGCCAGCAGCCAGGCTAGCGGGGGGGCCAGCACAGATACGCAGTATTTT.

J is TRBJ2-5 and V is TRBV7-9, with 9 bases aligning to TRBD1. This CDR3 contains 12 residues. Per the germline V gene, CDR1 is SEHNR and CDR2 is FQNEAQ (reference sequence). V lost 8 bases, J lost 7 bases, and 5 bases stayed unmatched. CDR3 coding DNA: TGTGCCAGCTCGGGACAGGGATGGACCCAGTACTTC. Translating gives CASSGQGWTQYF.

The CDR3 bases are TGTGCCAGCAGCTTGTTGCTAGCGGGGGCCATAAGCTCCTACAATGAGCAGTTCTTC. Translating it yields CASSLLLAGAISSYNEQFF. The chain recombines TRBV5-6 with TRBJ2-1, with TRBD2 matching 10 bases. The V gene end was trimmed by 1 base and the J gene end by 0 bases; junction bases not matched to a gene: 10. The length of the CDR3 is 19 residues. Germline lookup yields CDR1 SGHDT and CDR2 YYEEEE.

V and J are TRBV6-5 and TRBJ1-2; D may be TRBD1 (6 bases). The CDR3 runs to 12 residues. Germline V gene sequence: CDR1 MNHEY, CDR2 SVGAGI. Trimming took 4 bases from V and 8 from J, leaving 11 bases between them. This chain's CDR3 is CASSSPQGGYTF. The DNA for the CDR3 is TGTGCCAGCAGTTCCCCCCAGGGGGGCTACACCTTC.

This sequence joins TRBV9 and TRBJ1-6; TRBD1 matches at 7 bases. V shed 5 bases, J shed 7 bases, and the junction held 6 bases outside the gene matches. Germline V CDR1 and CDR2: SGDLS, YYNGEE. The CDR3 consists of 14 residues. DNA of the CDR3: TGTGCCAGCAGTCGCCGGGACAGCAATTCACCCCTCCACTTT. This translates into CASSRRDSNSPLHF.

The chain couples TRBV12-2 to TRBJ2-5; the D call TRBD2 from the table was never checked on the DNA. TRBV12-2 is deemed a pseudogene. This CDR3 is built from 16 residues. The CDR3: CASRSLWTNVQETQYF. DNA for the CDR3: TGTGCAAGTCGCTCCCTCTGGACTAATGTTCAAGAGACCCAGTACTTC.

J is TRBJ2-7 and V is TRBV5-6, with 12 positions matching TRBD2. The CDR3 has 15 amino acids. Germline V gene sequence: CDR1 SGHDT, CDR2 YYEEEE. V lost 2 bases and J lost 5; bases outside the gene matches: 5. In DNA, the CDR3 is TGTGCCAGCAGCTTTAGGACTAGCGGGGCTAACGAGCAGTACTTC. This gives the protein CASSFRTSGANEQYF.

The CDR3 DNA sequence: TGTGCCAGTAGTATAGCAGGGGGGCGGAACACTGAAGCTTTCTTT. As protein: CASSIAGGRNTEAFF. The chain employs TRBV19 and TRBJ1-1; 7 bases line up with TRBD1. The ends lost 1 base at V and 1 base at J; junction bases unmatched: 3. The CDR3 has 15 amino acids. Germline values: CDR1 LNHDA, CDR2 SQIVND (reference sequence).

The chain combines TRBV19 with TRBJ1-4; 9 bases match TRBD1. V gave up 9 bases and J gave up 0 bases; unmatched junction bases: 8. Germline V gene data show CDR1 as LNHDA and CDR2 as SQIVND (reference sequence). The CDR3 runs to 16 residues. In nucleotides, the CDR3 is TGTGCCAGCGAAACAGGGGGCTCGGCAACTAATGAAAAACTGTTTTTT. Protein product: CASETGGSATNEKLFF.

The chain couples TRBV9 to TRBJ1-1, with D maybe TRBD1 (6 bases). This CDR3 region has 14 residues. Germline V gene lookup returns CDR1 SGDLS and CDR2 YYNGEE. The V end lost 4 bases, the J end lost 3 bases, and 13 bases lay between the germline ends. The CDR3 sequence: CASSPTGMDTEAFF. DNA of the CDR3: TGTGCCAGCAGCCCTACAGGGATGGACACTGAAGCTTTCTTT.

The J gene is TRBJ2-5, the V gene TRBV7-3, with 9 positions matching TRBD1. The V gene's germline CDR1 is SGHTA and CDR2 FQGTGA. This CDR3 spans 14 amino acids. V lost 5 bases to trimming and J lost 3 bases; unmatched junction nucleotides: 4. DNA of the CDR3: TGTGCCAGCAGCACAACAGGGGGCAAAGAGACCCAGTACTTC. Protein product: CASSTTGGKETQYF. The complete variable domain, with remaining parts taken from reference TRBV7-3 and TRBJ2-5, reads GAGVSQTPSNKVTEKGKYVELRCDPISGHTALYWYRQSLGQGPEFLIYFQGTGAADDSGLPNDRFFAVRPEGSVSTLKIQRTERGDSAVYLCASSTTGGKETQYFGPGTRLLVL.

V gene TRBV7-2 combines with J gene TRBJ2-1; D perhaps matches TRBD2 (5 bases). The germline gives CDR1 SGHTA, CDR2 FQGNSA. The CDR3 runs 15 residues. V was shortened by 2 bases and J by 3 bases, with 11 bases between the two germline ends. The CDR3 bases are TGTGCCAGCAGCTTAACGGCGGACTTCTACAATGAGCAGTTCTTC. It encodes CASSLTADFYNEQFF.

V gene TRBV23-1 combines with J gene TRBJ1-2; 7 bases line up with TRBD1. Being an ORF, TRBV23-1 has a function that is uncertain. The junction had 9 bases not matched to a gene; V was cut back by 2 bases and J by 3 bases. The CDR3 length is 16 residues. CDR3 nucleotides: TGCGCCAGCAGTCAAACCGACAGGGACGTTGACTATGGCTACACCTTC. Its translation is CASSQTDRDVDYGYTF.

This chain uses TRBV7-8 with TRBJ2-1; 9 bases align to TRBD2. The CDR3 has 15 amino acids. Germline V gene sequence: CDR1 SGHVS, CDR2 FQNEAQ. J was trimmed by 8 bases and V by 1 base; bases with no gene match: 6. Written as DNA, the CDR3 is TGTGCCAGCAGCTTAGAATCTAGCGGGGCCCATGAGCAGTTCTTC. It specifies CASSLESSGAHEQFF.

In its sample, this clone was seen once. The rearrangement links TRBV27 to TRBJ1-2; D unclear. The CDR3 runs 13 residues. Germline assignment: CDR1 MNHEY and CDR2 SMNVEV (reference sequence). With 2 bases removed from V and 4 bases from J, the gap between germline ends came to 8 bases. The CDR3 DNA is TGTGCCAGCAGTTTAGGGTACAGCTATGGCTACACCTTC. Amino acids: CASSLGYSYGYTF.

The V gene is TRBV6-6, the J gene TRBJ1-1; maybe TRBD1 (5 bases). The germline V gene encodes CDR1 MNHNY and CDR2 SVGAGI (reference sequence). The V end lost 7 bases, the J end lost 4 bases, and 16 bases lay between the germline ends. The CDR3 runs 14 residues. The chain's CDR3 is CASIRGRRSTEAFF. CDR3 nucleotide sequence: TGTGCCAGCATTAGGGGCCGCAGGAGCACTGAAGCTTTCTTT.

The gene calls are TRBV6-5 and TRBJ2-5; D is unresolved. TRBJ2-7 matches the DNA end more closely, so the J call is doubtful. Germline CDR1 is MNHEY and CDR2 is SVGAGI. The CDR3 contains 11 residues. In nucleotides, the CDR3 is TGTGCCAGCAGTCAGGCCTACGAGCAGTACTTC. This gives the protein CASSQAYEQYF.

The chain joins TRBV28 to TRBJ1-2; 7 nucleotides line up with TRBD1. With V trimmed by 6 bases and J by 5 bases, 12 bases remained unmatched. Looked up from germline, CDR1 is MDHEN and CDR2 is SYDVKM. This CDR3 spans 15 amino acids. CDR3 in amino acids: CASRQTGGGTYGYTF. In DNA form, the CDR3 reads TGTGCCAGCAGGCAGACGGGAGGGGGCACATATGGCTACACCTTC.

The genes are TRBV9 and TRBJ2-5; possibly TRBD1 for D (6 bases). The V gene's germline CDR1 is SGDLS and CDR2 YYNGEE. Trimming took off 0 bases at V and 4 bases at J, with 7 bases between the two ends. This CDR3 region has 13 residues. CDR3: CASSVVTGETQYF. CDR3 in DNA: TGTGCCAGCAGCGTAGTGACAGGAGAGACCCAGTACTTC.

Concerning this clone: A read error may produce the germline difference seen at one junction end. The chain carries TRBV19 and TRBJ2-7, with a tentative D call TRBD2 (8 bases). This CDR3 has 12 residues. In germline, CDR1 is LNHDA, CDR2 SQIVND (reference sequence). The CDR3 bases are TGTGCCAGTAGTGCCCGGGAGGGCCGACAGGGCTTC. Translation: CASSAREGRQGF.